This TCR beta chain was found in a study of blood T cell repertoires in COVID-19. Overall study: The United States, Italy and Spain supplied acute and convalescent COVID-19 samples. T cells, B-cell-depleted T cells, or PBMCs provided the cDNA or gDNA that served as material.

Per the original data handling: For nucleated cells, counts were estimated from reference gene primer amplification. Clones were read by immunoSEQ multiplex PCR, and TCRdb kept only the in-frame ones, dropping some. V, J and clone size reflect that table, while D and trimming were determined from the DNA. The sample has about 46,000 clones, about 85% seen once. The CDR3 extends over 17 amino acids. Germline CDR1 LNHDA, CDR2 SQIVND (reference sequence). Germline trimming cut 1 base from V and 1 base from J; bases unmatched to any gene: 6. The TCR sequence derives from a man in his 60s with acute or convalescent COVID-19. The J gene is TRBJ2-3, the V gene TRBV19; 9 nucleotides match TRBD2. Sequencing used peripheral blood. CDR3 amino acids: CASSIVPSGARTDTQYF. For the CDR3, the DNA is TGTGCCAGTAGTATAGTCCCTAGCGGGGCCCGCACAGATACGCAGTATTTT.